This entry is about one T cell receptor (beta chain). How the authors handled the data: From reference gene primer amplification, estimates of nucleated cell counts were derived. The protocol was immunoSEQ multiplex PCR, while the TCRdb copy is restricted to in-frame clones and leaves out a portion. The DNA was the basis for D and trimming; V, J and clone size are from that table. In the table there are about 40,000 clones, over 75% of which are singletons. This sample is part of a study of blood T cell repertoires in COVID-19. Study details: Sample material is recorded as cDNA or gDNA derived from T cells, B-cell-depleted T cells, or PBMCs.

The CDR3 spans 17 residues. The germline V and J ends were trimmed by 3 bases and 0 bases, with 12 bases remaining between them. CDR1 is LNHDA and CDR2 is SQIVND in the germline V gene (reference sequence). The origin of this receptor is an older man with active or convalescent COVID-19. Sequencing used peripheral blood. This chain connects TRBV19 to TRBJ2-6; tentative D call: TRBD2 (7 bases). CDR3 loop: CASSIGGQTSGANVLTF. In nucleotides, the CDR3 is TGTGCCAGTAGTATCGGGGGGCAGACCTCTGGGGCCAACGTCCTGACTTTC.